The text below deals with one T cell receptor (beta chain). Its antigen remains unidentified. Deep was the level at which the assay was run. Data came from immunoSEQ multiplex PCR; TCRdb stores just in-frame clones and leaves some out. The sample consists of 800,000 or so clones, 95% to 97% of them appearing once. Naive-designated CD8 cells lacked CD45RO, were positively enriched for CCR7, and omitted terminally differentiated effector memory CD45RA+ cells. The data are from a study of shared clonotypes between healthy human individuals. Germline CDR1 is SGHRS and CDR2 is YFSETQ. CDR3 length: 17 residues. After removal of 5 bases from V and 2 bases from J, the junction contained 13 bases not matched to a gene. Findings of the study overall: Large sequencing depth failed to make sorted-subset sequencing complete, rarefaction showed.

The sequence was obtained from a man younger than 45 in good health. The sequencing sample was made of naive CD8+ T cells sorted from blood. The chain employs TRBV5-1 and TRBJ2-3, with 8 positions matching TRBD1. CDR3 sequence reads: CASSRGTGSFLTDTQYF. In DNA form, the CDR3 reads TGCGCCAGCAGTCGGGGGACAGGAAGTTTCCTCACAGATACGCAGTATTTT.